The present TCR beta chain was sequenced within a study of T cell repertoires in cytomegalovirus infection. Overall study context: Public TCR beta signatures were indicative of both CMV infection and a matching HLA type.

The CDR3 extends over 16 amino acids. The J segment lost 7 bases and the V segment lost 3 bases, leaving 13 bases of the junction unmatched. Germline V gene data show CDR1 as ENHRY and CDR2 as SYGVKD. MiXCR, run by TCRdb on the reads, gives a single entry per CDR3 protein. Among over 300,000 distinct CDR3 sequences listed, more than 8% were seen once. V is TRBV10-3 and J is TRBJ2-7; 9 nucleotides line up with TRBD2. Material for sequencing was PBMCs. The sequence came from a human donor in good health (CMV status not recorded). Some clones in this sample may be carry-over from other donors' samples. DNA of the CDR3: TGTGCCATCAGTGAAGGGCTAGCGGGGCTACCCTCGGAGCAGTACTTC. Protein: CAISEGLAGLPSEQYF.